This T cell receptor beta chain was retrieved from a study of T cells in Graves' hyperthyroidism and ophthalmopathy. The study, taken as a whole, reports: Among thyroid clonotypes expanded above 0.001, most also appeared in blood. Ophthalmopathy and stable hyperthyroidism were separated by a 13 V-J model. Before onset, ophthalmopathy was predicted by the model a median around 6 months earlier.

Concerning this clonotype itself: Antigen unknown. Being one base from a much bigger clone, this may be a read error.

Amplification of TCR beta CDR3 regions was performed using RNA transcripts as template. HTBI primers were used for first-round RT-PCR of the TCR CDR3. TCRdb passed the multiplex PCR reads through MiXCR, listing each CDR3 protein once. The sample records around 660,000 distinct CDR3 sequences, approximately 42% being singletons. Germline values: CDR1 SEHNR, CDR2 FQNEAQ (reference sequence). This CDR3 has 14 amino acids. Trimming took 5 bases from V and 9 from J; bases not matched to a gene: 7. The sequence was obtained from an adult man with Graves' disease, either hyperthyroidism or ophthalmopathy (not recorded which). The material sequenced was peripheral blood or thyroid tissue (not recorded which). The gene calls are TRBV7-9 and TRBJ1-5, with 10 bases aligning to TRBD1. CDR3 protein: CASSMGQGSRPQHF. In DNA form, the CDR3 reads TGTGCCAGCAGCATGGGACAGGGGTCTCGGCCCCAGCATTTT.